This paragraph covers one T cell receptor beta chain sequence. Its matching antigen is unknown. Healthy bone marrow donors made up the cohort. This entry belongs to a study of cytomegalovirus exposure and HLA in healthy donors. Study findings and constraints: Reportedly, HLA-A and HLA-B alleles of most subjects were accurately predicted from TCR beta.

PCR primers comprised 60 Vbeta and 13 Jbeta primers. Clones were read by immunoSEQ multiplex PCR, and TCRdb kept only the in-frame ones, dropping some. The table includes approximately 170,000 clones, roughly 84% detected once. The CDR3 has 16 amino acids. Germline V gene data show CDR1 as LNHNV and CDR2 as YYDKDF (reference sequence). The V gene end was trimmed by 4 bases and the J gene end by 5 bases; junction bases not matched to a gene: 8. The clonotype was recovered from a boy between 2 and 10 years old in good health and CMV-seronegative. The chain employs TRBV15 and TRBJ2-5; TRBD2 aligns across 12 bases. The sample consisted of PBMCs. The CDR3 spells CATSKRLAGGSETQYF. The CDR3 DNA is TGTGCCACCAGCAAAAGGCTAGCGGGAGGGTCTGAGACCCAGTACTTC.